The rows below give T cell receptor beta chains drawn from one sample of a study of early T cells in non-severe SARS-CoV-2 infection. TCRdb reprocessed the 5' RACE reads via MiXCR and lists one record per CDR3 protein. The table includes tens of thousands of distinct CDR3 sequences, approximately 12% detected once. The sample was whole blood. The receptor source for this set is an adult who was a healthcare worker with PCR-confirmed SARS-CoV-2 infection or an uninfected control (not recorded which). Both conserved end residues are part of each CDR3. The D gene is left open where the match is weak. Only some rows state a clone size, as once, few, many or a class for expanded clones.

j_call clone_size d_call v_call cdr3_nt cdr3_aa
TRBJ1-2 - - TRBV6-5 TGTGCCAGCGGCAGCCTCCCCGGACAGCCCCCCTATGGCTACACCTTC CASGSLPGQPPYGYTF
TRBJ2-7 few TRBD1 TRBV7-2 TGTGCCAGCAGCTCGCCGGGACAGTTTTCCGACGAGCAGTACTTC CASSSPGQFSDEQYF
TRBJ1-1 - TRBD1 TRBV5-4 TGTGCCAGCAGTCCTGACAGGGAAGGAATGAACACTGAAGCTTTCTTT CASSPDREGMNTEAFF
TRBJ2-7 many - TRBV7-2 TGTGCCAGCAGCCCCCAAGGGGGCGGGGGACCCTACGAGCAGTACTTC CASSPQGGGGPYEQYF
TRBJ1-1 many - TRBV12-3/TRBV12-4 TGTGCCAGCAGCCCCGTAGGGCTGAACACTGAAGCTTTCTTT CASSPVGLNTEAFF
TRBJ2-7 many TRBD2 TRBV6-6 TGTGCCAGCAGTTACTCGATAGGTAGCGGGAGCCGCCACGAGCAGTACTTC CASSYSIGSGSRHEQYF
TRBJ2-7 - TRBD1 TRBV4-3 TGCGCCAGCAGCCAAAGGACAGGGGCCTACGAGCAGTACTTC CASSQRTGAYEQYF
TRBJ2-2 many - TRBV5-8 TGTGCCAGCAGCTTGACAGGGCGAGGTACCGGGGAGCTGTTTTTT CASSLTGRGTGELFF
TRBJ1-5 many - TRBV7-2 TGTGCCAGCAGCTCGGCAACAGGGAGAAATCAGCCCCAGCATTTT CASSSATGRNQPQHF
TRBJ2-1 - - TRBV3-1 TGTGCCAGCAGCCAAAGAAGGGGCAATGAGCAGTTCTTC CASSQRRGNEQFF
TRBJ2-5 many - TRBV6-6 TGTGCCAGCAGTTACTCAGGAGGGGGGACACAGGTAGAGACCCAGTACTTC CASSYSGGGTQVETQYF
TRBJ2-3 - - TRBV20-1 TGCAGTGCCCCTCAACCGGGGGCCACAGATACGCAGTATTTT CSAPQPGATDTQYF
TRBJ2-5 few - TRBV29-1 TGCAGCGTTGAAGATAGAGAGACCCAGTACTTC CSVEDRETQYF
TRBJ2-3 - - TRBV12-3/TRBV12-4 TGTGCCAGCACCCAAGGAGATACGCAGTGTTTT CASTQGDTQCF
TRBJ1-3 - TRBD1 TRBV2 TGTGCCAGCAGTAGGACAGGGAGCTCTGGAAACACCATATATTTT CASSRTGSSGNTIYF
TRBJ2-1 few - TRBV6-2/TRBV6-3 TGTGCCGGGGGTCGGACCAACAATGAGCAGTTCTTC CAGGRTNNEQFF
TRBJ1-5 - - TRBV10-1 TGCGCCAGCAGTGCGACACAACAGGGGCCCCAGCATTTT CASSATQQGPQHF
TRBJ2-7 many - TRBV19 TGTGCCAGTAGTATTTCAAGCGTCGCCTACGAGCAGTACTTC CASSISSVAYEQYF
TRBJ2-1 few TRBD2 TRBV30 TGTGCCGGGGGACTAGCATACAATGAGCAGTTCTTC CAGGLAYNEQFF
TRBJ2-3 few - TRBV30 TGTGCCTGGATCCAACGAGGTACGCAGTATTTT CAWIQRGTQYF
TRBJ1-1 many TRBD1 TRBV29-1 TGCAGCGCCTCTCAGGGGGCAAGGACTGAAGCTTTCTTT CSASQGARTEAFF
TRBJ2-1 many TRBD2 TRBV20-1 TGCAGTGCTAGCGTCCTTAAAGGACTAGCCCCGGAGCAGTTCTTC CSASVLKGLAPEQFF
TRBJ2-1 - - TRBV5-1 TGCGCCAGCAGGGACCTGGACGCTGAGCAGTTCTTC CASRDLDAEQFF